A single sample gave rise to the 18 T cell receptor beta chains below, sequenced in a study of blood T cell repertoires in COVID-19 (dated by TCRdb to the early 2020s). Library preparation was by the immunoSEQ multiplex PCR assay. As stored in TCRdb, this immuneACCESS dataset retains in-frame rearrangements with V and J assigned. A fraction of the clones does not appear; measured against another copy, unresolved V genes explain less than half of the discrepancy, and the remainder lacks a known reason. This sample holds 200,000 to 300,000 clones; about nine tenths were observed only once. Approximately 2.5% of the sample is taken by the ten largest. The sequencing sample was made of PBMCs or T cells enriched from blood (not recorded which). These receptors originate from a woman aged 40-49 years with acute COVID-19.

In the case of this clone: Other DNA sequences from this sample encode an identical CDR3 as well. This chain uses TRBV3-1 (or the pseudogene TRBV3-2) with TRBJ1-5, with D maybe TRBD1 (5 bases). With 1 base removed from V and 4 bases from J, the gap between germline ends came to 8 bases. Germline assignment: CDR1 LGHDT and CDR2 YNNKEL (reference sequence). The CDR3 runs to 14 residues. This CDR3 reads CASSQGQGNQPQHF. The CDR3 nucleotides are TGTGCCAGCAGCCAAGGGCAGGGTAATCAGCCCCAGCATTTT.

The chain is built from TRBV6-1 and TRBJ1-2, with 7 bases matching TRBD1. With V trimmed by 3 bases and J by 3 bases, 10 bases remained unmatched. Germline V lookup: CDR1 MNHNS, CDR2 SASEGT. This CDR3 is built from 16 residues. The DNA of the CDR3 is TGTGCCAGCAGTGATGGGGGCAGGGGGTACTACTATGGCTACACCTTC. Amino acid sequence: CASSDGGRGYYYGYTF.

The chain carries TRBV5-4 and TRBJ2-7; tentatively, D is TRBD2 (6 bases). With 4 bases removed from V and 5 bases from J, the gap between germline ends came to 10 bases. This CDR3 has 12 amino acids. Germline-derived CDR1 and CDR2 are SGHNT and YYREEE (reference sequence). The CDR3 region is CASSVGLNEQYF. The CDR3 DNA is TGTGCCAGCAGCGTGGGACTGAACGAGCAGTACTTC.

This clone has just a few counts. The chain employs TRBV3-1 (or the pseudogene TRBV3-2) and TRBJ2-1; a possible D gene is TRBD1 (5 bases). Germline V gene lookup returns CDR1 LGHDT and CDR2 YNNKEL (reference sequence). The CDR3 is made up of 13 amino acids. The V end lost 4 bases, the J end lost 9 bases, and 13 bases lay between the germline ends. The CDR3 nucleotides read TGTGCCAGCAGCCCAAGGGGTTGGGGTGAGCAGTTCTTC. Protein sequence: CASSPRGWGEQFF.

The chain is built from TRBV5-6 and TRBJ2-7, with 10 bases that match TRBD2. J gave up 3 bases and V 0 bases, and 6 bases lay outside the gene matches. Germline CDR1 and CDR2: SGHDT and YYEEEE. The CDR3 is 16 amino acids. As DNA, the CDR3 is TGTGCCAGCAGCTTGGCCAGGACTAGCGGATACTACGAGCAGTACTTC. It specifies CASSLARTSGYYEQYF.

The count of this clone is one. This chain joins TRBV7-9 and TRBJ2-5; 9 nucleotides align to TRBD1. Germline V CDR1 and CDR2: SEHNR, FQNEAQ (reference sequence). The trim removed 3 bases at V and 0 bases at J, leaving 8 bases unmatched. CDR3 length equals 17 residues. DNA of the CDR3: TGTGCCAGCAGCTTGGGGACAGGGAATCCCTACCAAGAGACCCAGTACTTC. Translating gives CASSLGTGNPYQETQYF.

The V gene is TRBV25-1, the J gene TRBJ1-2; 7 nucleotides agree with TRBD1. Germline values: CDR1 MGHDK, CDR2 SYGVNS. The CDR3 extends over 11 amino acids. The junction had 4 bases not matched to a gene; V was cut back by 6 bases and J by 9 bases. The CDR3 loop is CASSRQGSYTF. In DNA, the CDR3 is TGTGCCAGCAGCCGACAGGGAAGCTACACCTTC.

This clone was seen just once. V gene TRBV10-1 combines with J gene TRBJ1-2; TRBD1 aligns across 10 bases. CDR1 WNHNN and CDR2 SYGVQD come from the germline V gene (reference sequence). The V gene end was trimmed by 6 bases and the J gene end by 4 bases; junction bases not matched to a gene: 8. The CDR3 runs 15 residues. DNA of the CDR3: TGCGCCAGCAGGGGATCGACAGGGGGCATCTATGGCTACACCTTC. This sequence encodes CASRGSTGGIYGYTF.

The chain employs TRBV6-5 and TRBJ2-2; possible D gene TRBD2, 5 bases. From germline, CDR1 is MNHEY and CDR2 SVGAGI. V gave up 5 bases and J gave up 0 bases, with 10 bases separating them. This CDR3 has 15 residues. The CDR3 is CASSPRRANTGELFF. CDR3 in DNA: TGTGCCAGCAGTCCCCGGCGGGCGAACACCGGGGAGCTGTTTTTT.

J is TRBJ2-2 and V is TRBV19; no reliable D call. CDR3 length: 14 amino acids. V was cut by 6 bases and J by 0 bases, with 8 bases left in between. Germline CDR1 LNHDA, CDR2 SQIVND (reference sequence). The CDR3: CASRSIANTGELFF. CDR3 DNA sequence: TGTGCCAGTAGGAGTATCGCGAACACCGGGGAGCTGTTTTTT.

The V and J genes are TRBV5-1 and TRBJ2-7; TRBD1 might be the D (6 bases). Germline V gene sequence: CDR1 SGHRS, CDR2 YFSETQ. V was clipped by 0 bases and J by 6 bases, with 13 bases between them. The CDR3 loop spans 14 amino acids. The CDR3 is CASSLGPKTGEQYF. CDR3 coding DNA: TGCGCCAGCAGCTTGGGACCCAAGACAGGCGAGCAGTACTTC.

The V gene is TRBV7-8, the J gene TRBJ1-3; 7 bases map to TRBD1. The CDR3 is 17 residues long. Per the germline V gene, CDR1 is SGHVS and CDR2 is FQNEAQ. Trimming removed 0 bases from V and 4 bases from J; junction bases left unmatched: 9. The CDR3 DNA sequence: TGTGCCAGCAGCTTAGCGCGAGAGGGGGCAGAGGGAAACACCATATATTTT. This sequence encodes CASSLAREGAEGNTIYF.

This clone was counted between two and nine times. This sequence joins TRBV3-1 (or the pseudogene TRBV3-2) and TRBJ2-5, with 11 bases aligning to TRBD2. Germline-derived CDR1 and CDR2 are LGHDT and YNNKEL (reference sequence). The CDR3 length is 13 residues. V trimming: 10 bases; J trimming: 5 bases; junction bases outside the gene matches: 6. The CDR3 DNA is TGTGCCATTAGCGGGGGGGCCTGGGAGACCCAGTACTTC. Encoded protein: CAISGGAWETQYF.

The gene calls are TRBV5-1 and TRBJ2-7, with 7 bases matching TRBD2. V was pared by 0 bases and J by 5 bases, with 8 bases of the junction left unmatched. The V gene's germline CDR1 is SGHRS and CDR2 YFSETQ. The CDR3 length is 15 residues. In DNA, the CDR3 is TGCGCCAGCAGCTTGGCCGGAGGGAGGGCCCACGAGCAGTACGTC. Translating gives CASSLAGGRAHEQYV.

V is TRBV19 and J is TRBJ1-1; no clear D gene. Germline CDR1 is LNHDA and CDR2 is SQIVND (reference sequence). The CDR3 has 21 amino acids. Deletions cut 5 bases from V and 0 bases from J, with 31 bases between. The CDR3 coding sequence is TGTGCCAGTAGTTTTCCCTCAAGCGGGTGGACTGCGGTTTGGTTGAACACTGAAGCTTTCTTT. Amino acids: CASSFPSSGWTAVWLNTEAFF.

The rearrangement links TRBV10-3 to TRBJ2-1; TRBD2 matches at 11 bases. Germline V gene sequence: CDR1 ENHRY, CDR2 SYGVKD. The CDR3 totals 14 residues. V trimming: 7 bases; J trimming: 5 bases; junction bases outside the gene matches: 4. This CDR3 reads CAIKPSGGNNEQFF. CDR3 coding DNA: TGTGCCATCAAACCTAGCGGGGGGAACAATGAGCAGTTCTTC.

There are a few counts of this clone. The CDR3 DNA is TGTGCCAGCAGCTTAGGCATCATCGGGACAGGGTATAACACTGAAGCTTTCTTT. Translation: CASSLGIIGTGYNTEAFF. This chain links TRBV7-2 with TRBJ1-1; 9 bases align to TRBD1. This CDR3 is built from 18 residues. Germline lookup yields CDR1 SGHTA and CDR2 FQGNSA. V lost 1 base, J lost 2 bases, and 11 bases stayed unmatched.

The gene calls are TRBV18 and TRBJ1-5, with a tentative D call TRBD1 (5 bases). Germline V CDR1 and CDR2: KGHSH, LQKENI. V lost 2 bases and J lost 3, with 8 bases in between. The CDR3 is 14 amino acids. The CDR3, as DNA: TGTGCCAGCTCACCATCAGGGTTCAATCAGCCCCAGCATTTT. Amino acid sequence: CASSPSGFNQPQHF.